This T cell receptor beta chain stems from a study of T-cell reconstitution after alpha-beta-depleted transplantation in children. This clonotype was seen more than once but under ten times. Preparation of the TCRbeta library was carried out with unique molecular identifiers. TCRdb passed the PCR reads through MiXCR, listing each CDR3 protein once. The sample lists some 490,000 distinct CDR3 sequences, about 12% seen once, with about 5% in the top ten. Trimming pared 5 bases from V and 5 bases from J, leaving 13 bases between. This CDR3 spans 13 amino acids. Germline V gene lookup returns CDR1 KGHSH and CDR2 LQKENI.

The TCR sequence derives from a human donor who donated a stem cell graft to a child with combined immunodeficiency. The sequencing here drew on PBMCs from the stem cell graft donor, taken from the stem cell graft. The chain is built from TRBV18 and TRBJ2-7; D is possibly TRBD1 or TRBD2 (5 bases each). CDR3 in DNA: TGTGCCAGCTCAGTGGGGGAACCCAACGAGCAGTACTTC. This translates into CASSVGEPNEQYF.